Following are 26 T cell receptor beta chains from one sample sequenced in a study of response to subunit inactivated influenza vaccine. TCRdb processed the RT-PCR reads anew with MiXCR; each CDR3 protein has one entry. The data hold about 480,000 distinct CDR3 sequences, with approximately 10% observed a single time. The sequencing used PBMCs from blood, collected about 40 days after vaccination. The receptor set was obtained from a man aged 45 to 65 who received an inactivated influenza vaccine.

This clonotype was observed a few times. V gene TRBV20-1 combines with J gene TRBJ1-1; TRBD1 might be the D (6 bases). Germline-derived CDR1 and CDR2 are DFQATT and SNEGSKA (reference sequence). The CDR3 loop spans 15 amino acids. The V gene lost 0 bases and the J gene lost 7 bases, with 18 bases spanning the gap. This CDR3 is CSARDPQSGQHEAFF. DNA of the CDR3: TGCAGTGCTAGAGATCCCCAATCGGGACAACATGAAGCTTTCTTT.

The sample holds a few counts of this clonotype. The J gene is TRBJ2-1, the V gene TRBV5-5, with 8 bases aligning to TRBD2. The CDR3 length is 17 residues. The J segment lost 3 bases and the V segment lost 0 bases, leaving 8 bases of the junction unmatched. Germline CDR1 reads SGHKS; CDR2 reads YYEKEE (reference sequence). This chain's CDR3 is CASSLAGAGGNYNEQFF. CDR3 sequence (DNA): TGTGCCAGCAGCTTGGCCGGCGCGGGAGGCAACTACAATGAGCAGTTCTTC.

This chain uses TRBV9 with TRBJ2-3, with TRBD2 matching over 8 bases. This CDR3 is built from 15 residues. From germline, CDR1 is SGDLS and CDR2 YYNGEE. V lost 3 bases to trimming and J lost 2 bases; unmatched junction nucleotides: 5. The CDR3 nucleotides read TGTGCCAGCAGCGGAGCGGGAGACCCCACAGATACGCAGTATTTT. Amino acids: CASSGAGDPTDTQYF.

This clonotype was seen a few times. The chain links TRBV28 to TRBJ1-5, with D possibly TRBD1 on 5 matching bases. CDR1 is MDHEN and CDR2 is SYDVKM in the germline V gene. CDR3 length: 14 residues. V was pared by 5 bases and J by 8 bases, with 16 bases between. CDR3 DNA: TGTGCCAGCAGTCTCCCCGGGGGGGTAAAGCCCCAGCATTTT. The encoded protein is CASSLPGGVKPQHF.

The chain joins TRBV11-3 to TRBJ2-5; possibly TRBD1 for D (6 bases). The V gene lost 0 bases and the J gene lost 3 bases, with 8 bases spanning the gap. The CDR3 totals 14 residues. Germline V gene data show CDR1 as SGHNT and CDR2 as YENEEA. CDR3 coding DNA: TGTGCCAGCAGCTTAGACGGACAGAAAGAGACCCAGTACTTC. This encodes CASSLDGQKETQYF.

The rearrangement uses TRBV3-1 and TRBJ2-1, with D uncertain. Germline V gene sequence: CDR1 LGHDT, CDR2 YNNKEL (reference sequence). The CDR3 runs to 14 residues. V lost 1 base and J lost 9, with 13 bases in between. The DNA for the CDR3 is TGTGCCAGCAGCCAAGGGCGGCTAAACCCTGAGCAGTTCTTC. As protein: CASSQGRLNPEQFF.

This clonotype turned up a few times. The chain is built from TRBV7-3 and TRBJ1-5; no definite D call. V gave up 2 bases and J gave up 7 bases, with 9 bases separating them. The CDR3 is made up of 13 amino acids. Germline lookup yields CDR1 SGHTA and CDR2 FQGTGA. DNA of the CDR3: TGTGCCAGCAGCTTATCCCCGGGACAGCCCCAGCATTTT. Protein product: CASSLSPGQPQHF.

This clonotype showed up just a few times. The rearrangement links TRBV5-1 to TRBJ1-1, with TRBD1 matching over 7 bases. CDR1 is SGHRS and CDR2 is YFSETQ in the germline V gene. The CDR3 is 15 residues long. The J segment lost 4 bases and the V segment lost 3 bases, leaving 9 bases of the junction unmatched. The CDR3 sequence is CASSWRDRRTTEAFF. The CDR3 DNA reads TGCGCCAGCAGCTGGAGGGACAGAAGGACCACTGAAGCTTTCTTT.

The chain carries TRBV29-1 and TRBJ1-2; 7 positions agree with TRBD1. Losses at the gene ends were 5 bases for V and 3 bases for J; bases not matched to a gene: 6. The CDR3 is 13 amino acids. The germline V gene has CDR1 SQVTM and CDR2 ANQGSEA. The CDR3 coding sequence is TGCAGCGTTCCCGGGACAGTCGACTATGGCTACACCTTC. Translation: CSVPGTVDYGYTF.

This clonotype has at least ten counts. This chain joins TRBV6-5 and TRBJ2-5, with a possible D match to TRBD1 (6 bases). Per the germline V gene, CDR1 is MNHEY and CDR2 is SVGAGI. The CDR3 covers 18 residues. V lost 0 bases, J lost 6 bases, and 23 bases lay in between. The CDR3 coding sequence is TGTGCCAGCAGTTACTCCGCGGACAGTGTCGCTCGGTGGCAGACCCAGTACTTC. Translating gives CASSYSADSVARWQTQYF.

This chain links TRBV28 with TRBJ2-1, with no clear D. The V end was cut by 6 bases, the J end by 4 bases, with 10 bases between. Germline CDR1 is MDHEN and CDR2 is SYDVKM. The CDR3 has 13 residues. The CDR3 here is CASRVTPYNEQFF. The CDR3 nucleotides read TGTGCCAGCAGGGTGACACCTTACAATGAGCAGTTCTTC.

This clonotype was detected a few times. The gene calls are TRBV29-1 and TRBJ2-7, with 9 nucleotides matching TRBD1. V trimming: 7 bases; J trimming: 3 bases; junction bases outside the gene matches: 7. Looked up from germline, CDR1 is SQVTM and CDR2 is ANQGSEA. The CDR3 runs to 13 residues. The CDR3, as DNA: TGCAGCGCCTCCGGGACAGGGATCTACGAGCAGTACTTC. This gives the protein CSASGTGIYEQYF.

This clonotype was observed many times. The CDR3 region has the DNA TGCAGCGTTCGTCAGGGAACTGCCTCTGGAAACACCATATATTTT. As protein: CSVRQGTASGNTIYF. The rearrangement uses TRBV29-1 and TRBJ1-3, with a weak D call TRBD1 (5 bases). From germline, CDR1 is SQVTM and CDR2 ANQGSEA. The germline V and J ends were trimmed by 5 bases and 0 bases, with 14 bases remaining between them. The CDR3 runs to 15 residues.

The rearrangement joins TRBV2 to TRBJ2-5; no clear D. The germline V and J ends were trimmed by 3 bases and 3 bases, with 11 bases remaining between them. This CDR3 has 14 amino acids. Per the germline V gene, CDR1 is SNHLY and CDR2 is FYNNEI. The CDR3 bases are TGTGCCAGCAGTGATGGTAGGACCAAAGAGACCCAGTACTTC. It yields the protein CASSDGRTKETQYF.

This clonotype has just a few counts. This chain links TRBV20-1 with TRBJ2-2; the D gene is possibly TRBD2 (6 bases). CDR3 length equals 18 residues. V gave up 4 bases and J gave up 4 bases, with 25 bases separating them. Per the germline V gene, CDR1 is DFQATT and CDR2 is SNEGSKA (reference sequence). CDR3: CSAISSFSAGKGTGELFF. The CDR3 bases are TGCAGTGCTATATCCTCGTTTTCGGCGGGGAAGGGCACCGGGGAGCTGTTTTTT.

This clonotype was seen at least ten times. The chain uses TRBV6-5 and TRBJ2-7; TRBD1 matches 7 bases. Germline CDR1 and CDR2: MNHEY and SVGAGI. The CDR3 covers 15 residues. The trim removed 0 bases at V and 6 bases at J, leaving 8 bases unmatched. CDR3 sequence (DNA): TGTGCCAGCAGTTACTCCGGCAGGGGGTCGCTCGAGCAGTACTTC. It specifies CASSYSGRGSLEQYF.

This clonotype has more than one count but fewer than ten. The rearrangement joins TRBV20-1 to TRBJ2-7; a weak D match, TRBD1 (6 bases). The CDR3 runs 15 residues. Trimming stripped 3 bases from V and 0 bases from J, with 15 bases between. Germline V gene sequence: CDR1 DFQATT, CDR2 SNEGSKA (reference sequence). CDR3 residues: CSASPFTGSSYEQYF. In DNA, the CDR3 is TGCAGTGCTAGCCCCTTCACAGGGAGCTCCTACGAGCAGTACTTC.

This chain connects TRBV7-9 to TRBJ2-5; tentatively, D is TRBD1 (5 bases). This CDR3 is 14 amino acids long. Germline V gives CDR1 SEHNR, CDR2 FQNEAQ (reference sequence). V was clipped by 2 bases and J by 5 bases, with 12 bases between them. For the CDR3, the DNA is TGTGCCAGCAGCTTAAGGCAGGGATTGGAGACCCAGTACTTC. Its translation is CASSLRQGLETQYF.

The rearrangement joins TRBV20-1 to TRBJ2-1, with 7 bases fitting TRBD1. V shed 6 bases, J shed 4 bases, and the junction held 9 bases outside the gene matches. This CDR3 has 14 residues. Germline CDR1 is DFQATT and CDR2 is SNEGSKA (reference sequence). The CDR3 is CSARDSTQYNEQFF. The DNA of the CDR3 is TGCAGTGCCCGGGACAGTACACAATACAATGAGCAGTTCTTC.

This clonotype has at least ten counts. CDR3 in DNA: TGCAGTGCTAGTGGTAGCGTGAACACAGATACGCAGTATTTT. It encodes CSASGSVNTDTQYF. This rearrangement joins TRBV20-1 to TRBJ2-3, with a weak D call TRBD2 (5 bases). Germline V CDR1 and CDR2: DFQATT, SNEGSKA (reference sequence). V lost 3 bases, J lost 2 bases, and 12 bases lay in between. The CDR3 is made up of 14 amino acids.

This clonotype was detected a few times. This sequence joins TRBV30 and TRBJ2-3, with D possibly TRBD1 on 6 matching bases. Germline CDR1 reads GTSNPN; CDR2 reads SVGIG (reference sequence). V dropped 4 bases and J dropped 1 base, with 15 bases sitting between them. The CDR3 is 15 residues long. CDR3 bases: TGTGCCTGGACCCTACAGGGTTTCCGCACAGATACGCAGTATTTT. This translates into CAWTLQGFRTDTQYF.

This clonotype has just a few counts. This sequence joins TRBV7-2 and TRBJ1-2; 7 nucleotides agree with TRBD1. The CDR3 contains 14 residues. Trimming cost V 4 bases and J 8 bases; bases outside gene matches: 10. CDR1 and CDR2 (germline): SGHTA, FQGNSA. The CDR3 sequence is CASSSGQHPRGYTF. The CDR3 DNA reads as TGTGCCAGCAGCTCGGGACAGCACCCTCGAGGCTACACCTTC.

This clonotype was recorded at least ten times. The chain combines TRBV5-8 with TRBJ2-3; 11 nucleotides match TRBD1. CDR3 length equals 14 residues. Germline V gene sequence: CDR1 SGHTS, CDR2 YDEGEE. J gave up 3 bases and V 4 bases, and 1 base lay outside the gene matches. The CDR3 here is CASSGTGGTDTQYF. The CDR3 bases are TGTGCCAGCAGCGGGACAGGGGGGACAGATACGCAGTATTTT.

This chain joins TRBV20-1 and TRBJ2-3; D is unclear. This CDR3 is built from 12 residues. CDR1 is DFQATT and CDR2 is SNEGSKA in the germline V gene (reference sequence). Trimming shortened V by 0 bases and J by 7 bases, and 8 bases separated the two germline ends. This CDR3 reads CSARDGSNTQYF. The CDR3 DNA follows: TGCAGTGCTAGAGATGGATCAAATACGCAGTATTTT.

This clonotype was observed a handful of times. This sequence joins TRBV29-1 and TRBJ2-6; D ambiguous. Germline assignment: CDR1 SQVTM and CDR2 ANQGSEA. Trimming removed 4 bases from V and 0 bases from J, with 10 bases in between. The CDR3 has 15 residues. The CDR3 protein is CSVVFPASGANVLTF. The CDR3 coding sequence is TGCAGCGTTGTATTTCCTGCCTCTGGGGCCAACGTCCTGACTTTC.

The rearrangement joins TRBV6-1 to TRBJ2-7; 7 nucleotides line up with TRBD1. The V segment lost 2 bases and the J segment 2 bases; nucleotides outside the gene matches: 3. The germline V gene has CDR1 MNHNS and CDR2 SASEGT. This CDR3 is 14 amino acids long. CDR3: CASSENGQAYEQYF. The CDR3 DNA reads TGTGCCAGCAGTGAAAATGGACAGGCCTACGAGCAGTACTTC.